This T cell receptor beta chain is from a study of Ad26.COV2.S vaccination and SARS-CoV-2 variants. About this clone: As yet, its antigen is unknown.

As to treatment: 15 to 20 received Ad26.COV2.S at low or high dose, single or two shots; a few received placebo; per-sample allocation not given. Samples were taken on day 63 after the first vaccine or placebo injection. The V gene end was trimmed by 3 bases and the J gene end by 5 bases; junction bases not matched to a gene: 5. The CDR3 length is 14 residues. Per germline, CDR1 SGDLS and CDR2 YYNGEE. TCRdb keeps only in-frame clones here, not all; method: immunoSEQ multiplex PCR. Among 350,000 to 450,000 clones, 92% were seen once, and the ten largest hold more than 1.5%. The study, taken as a whole, reports: Measures of TCR breadth and depth may have fallen short of total T cell responses.

The sample here was peripheral blood, taken in a trial of Ad26.COV2.S vaccine versus placebo. The receptor's source is a person aged 18 to 59 who received the Ad26.COV2.S COVID-19 vaccine or a placebo. The rearrangement uses TRBV9 and TRBJ1-1; 9 bases are shared with TRBD1. The CDR3 protein is CASSEGQGGTEAFF. The CDR3 region has the DNA TGTGCCAGCAGCGAGGGACAGGGTGGAACTGAAGCTTTCTTT.